This T cell receptor (beta chain) was identified during a study of vaccination effects on CD4 cells after COVID-19. Germline V gene sequence: CDR1 SGHTA, CDR2 FQGTGA. The CDR3 has 17 residues. The junction had 16 bases not matched to a gene; V was cut back by 1 base and J by 8 bases. Antigen-specific CD4+ T cells expanded by the ViraFEST assay with viral peptide pools were then sequenced. Isolation of CD4+ T cells took place after less than twelve days of culture. In the vaccine recipients, nucleocapsid antibodies were negative and there was no prior SARS-CoV-2 infection. With respect to this clone: Its cognate antigen is unknown.

Using immunoSEQ multiplex PCR, the repertoire was profiled, and TCRdb retains in-frame clones only, with some absent. This table has approximately 68,000 clones, 60% to 85% appearing once. The chain uses TRBV7-3 and TRBJ2-5; TRBD2 agrees at 7 bases. The source is a human donor who received a COVID-19 vaccine. Sequences were derived from CD4+ T cells from PBMCs cultured with SARS-CoV-2 spike peptides, sampled before COVID-19 vaccination. In DNA, the CDR3 is TGTGCCAGCAGCTTAAGGTCGTCTGCGGGGGTTCCGGCCACCCAGTACTTC. It yields the protein CASSLRSSAGVPATQYF. Filled out from reference TRBV7-3 and TRBJ2-5, the complete variable domain reads GAGVSQTPSNKVTEKGKYVELRCDPISGHTALYWYRQSLGQGPEFLIYFQGTGAADDSGLPNDRFFAVRPEGSVSTLKIQRTERGDSAVYLCASSLRSSAGVPATQYFGPGTRLLVL.